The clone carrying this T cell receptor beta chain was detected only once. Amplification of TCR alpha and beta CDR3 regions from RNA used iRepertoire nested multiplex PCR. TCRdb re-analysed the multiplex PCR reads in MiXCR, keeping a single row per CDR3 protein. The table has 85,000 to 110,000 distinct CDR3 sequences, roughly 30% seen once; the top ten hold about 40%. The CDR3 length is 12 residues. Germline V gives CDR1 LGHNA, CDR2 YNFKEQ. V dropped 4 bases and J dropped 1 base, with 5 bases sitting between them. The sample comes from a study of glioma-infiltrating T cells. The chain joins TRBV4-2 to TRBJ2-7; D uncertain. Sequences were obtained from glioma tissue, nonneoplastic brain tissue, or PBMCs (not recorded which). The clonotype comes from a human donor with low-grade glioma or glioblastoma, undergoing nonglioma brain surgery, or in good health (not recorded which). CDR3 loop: CASSLVSYEQYF. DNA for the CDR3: TGTGCCAGCAGCCTCGTATCCTACGAGCAGTACTTC.